The clone carrying this TCR beta chain was detected many times. Its antigen is not known. Donors had no recently reported acute infections or vaccinations and were HIV-negative. These data come from a study of shared clonotypes between healthy human individuals. General study results and limits: Among non-shared clonotypes, generation probabilities were lower than among those shared by all four donors.

TCRdb's copy holds only in-frame clones and misses some; the assay was immunoSEQ multiplex PCR. The sample records around 2,000,000 clones, approximately 95% being singletons. Input material: naive CD4+ T cells sorted from blood. Subset described: CD45RA+ positively selected. This sequence originates from a man in his late teens or twenties in good health.

The CDR3 reads CASSELGAYNSPLHF. The CDR3 region has the DNA TGTGCCAGCAGTGAACTGGGCGCCTATAATTCACCCCTCCACTTT. The chain uses TRBV25-1 and TRBJ1-6; D unresolved. The CDR3 contains 15 residues. Germline V gene lookup returns CDR1 MGHDK and CDR2 SYGVNS. Trimming removed 2 bases at V and 2 bases at J, with 7 bases between.